Following are 25 T cell receptor beta chains from one sample sequenced in a study of regulatory T cells in long-lasting Graves disease. The authors built TCR beta libraries using iRepertoire HTBI primers and Arm-PCR of CDR3 regions. Each CDR3 protein gets one entry after TCRdb re-called the multiplex PCR reads with MiXCR. The profile covers around 300,000 distinct CDR3 sequences, with 22% appearing a single time and about 61% taken by the ten largest. The sample's time point: persistent/refractory GD, antithyroid drugs over 5 years with positive TRAb. Preparation of the TCR library used RNA extracted from PBMCs. Material: peripheral blood mononuclear cells (PBMCs), obtained when the disease was refractory, from a patient treated with antithyroid drugs. The origin of the receptors is a female donor with Graves disease.

This clonotype was picked up a small number of times. The V gene is TRBV27, the J gene TRBJ1-1; TRBD1 matches 8 bases. Germline values: CDR1 MNHEY, CDR2 SMNVEV (reference sequence). With V trimmed by 6 bases and J by 3 bases, 3 bases remained unmatched. The CDR3 length is 13 residues. The CDR3 here is CASSDRGHTEAFF. CDR3 nucleotide sequence: TGTGCCAGCAGCGACAGGGGCCACACTGAAGCTTTCTTT.

This clonotype was picked up a small number of times. J is TRBJ2-5 and V is TRBV11-2; D remains unclear. This CDR3 comprises 13 residues. Looked up from germline, CDR1 is SGHAT and CDR2 is FQNNGV. Trimming removed 5 bases from V and 9 bases from J, with 16 bases in between. CDR3 in amino acids: CASSRSSQWAQYF. In DNA form, the CDR3 reads TGTGCCAGCAGCCGGAGTAGCCAGTGGGCCCAGTACTTC.

The sample holds one count of this clonotype. This sequence joins TRBV6-2 or TRBV6-3 and TRBJ1-5, with 10 bases matching TRBD1. J lost 4 bases, V lost 2 bases, and 5 bases had no gene match. The CDR3 is 16 amino acids. Germline V CDR1 and CDR2: MNHEY, SVGEGT. DNA for the CDR3: TGTGCCAGCAGTTACGCGGGACAGGGGTTGAATCAGCCCCAGCATTTT. The encoded protein is CASSYAGQGLNQPQHF.

This clonotype was detected many times. This chain joins TRBV28 and TRBJ1-5; D possibly corresponds to TRBD1 (5 bases). The V end lost 7 bases, the J end lost 2 bases, and 18 bases lay between the germline ends. The CDR3 totals 16 residues. Germline-derived CDR1 and CDR2 are MDHEN and SYDVKM. This chain's CDR3 is CASNSPGEVGNQPQHF. DNA for the CDR3: TGTGCCAGCAACTCGCCGGGGGAGGTGGGCAATCAGCCCCAGCATTTT.

There are a few counts of this clonotype. This chain links TRBV18 with TRBJ1-1; the D is unclear. The CDR3 loop spans 15 amino acids. Between the trimmed V and J ends, which lost 3 bases and 1 base, there was a span of 12 bases. Germline V gene data show CDR1 as KGHSH and CDR2 as LQKENI. CDR3 in amino acids: CASSPNPGTNTEAFF. The CDR3 DNA reads TGTGCCAGCTCACCGAATCCAGGTACGAACACTGAAGCTTTCTTT.

This clonotype showed up many times. This chain connects TRBV2 to TRBJ1-1; the D gene is possibly TRBD1 (5 bases). V was pared by 6 bases and J by 7 bases, with 9 bases between. The length of the CDR3 is 11 residues. The germline V gene has CDR1 SNHLY and CDR2 FYNNEI. Here the CDR3 reads CASRAGGEAFF. For the CDR3, the DNA is TGTGCCAGCAGGGCGGGGGGTGAAGCTTTCTTT.

The chain couples TRBV11-2 to TRBJ2-2; 7 bases match TRBD1. The CDR3 sequence is 15 residues long. Germline CDR1 is SGHAT and CDR2 is FQNNGV. V trimming: 6 bases; J trimming: 3 bases; junction bases outside the gene matches: 7. The CDR3 bases are TGTGCCAGCAGGTCCTCAGGGGGATACACCGGGGAGCTGTTTTTT. Its translation is CASRSSGGYTGELFF.

The sample holds a few counts of this clonotype. A read error may produce the germline difference seen at one junction end. J is TRBJ2-5 and V is TRBV11-3; a weak D match, TRBD1 (5 bases). This CDR3 is 13 amino acids long. From germline, CDR1 is SGHNT and CDR2 YENEEA. The CDR3 DNA sequence: TGTGCCAGCAGCCTCGACAGCCAAGGGACCCAGTACTTC. Its protein product is CASSLDSQGTQYF. Complete variable domain (other parts from reference TRBV11-3 and TRBJ2-5): EAGVVQSPRYKIIEKKQPVAFWCNPISGHNTLYWYLQNLGQGPELLIRYENEEAVDDSQLPKDRFSAERLKGVDSTLKIQPAELGDSAVYLCASSLDSQGTQYFGPGTRLLVL.

This chain uses TRBV12-3 or TRBV12-4 with TRBJ1-2; possibly TRBD1 for D (5 bases). V was pared by 7 bases and J by 6 bases, with 18 bases between. This CDR3 comprises 14 residues. CDR3 coding DNA: TGTGCCAGCAAGAGACAAGGAGGGGCAGATGGCTACACCTTC. This translates into CASKRQGGADGYTF.

This clonotype was seen a few times. The chain carries TRBV7-6 and TRBJ2-5; a possible D gene is TRBD2 (5 bases). The germline V and J ends were trimmed by 1 base and 4 bases, with 19 bases remaining between them. The germline gives CDR1 SGHVS, CDR2 FNYEAQ. The CDR3 covers 17 residues. DNA of the CDR3: TGTGCCAGCAGCTTAGAGTGGGAGCCGGGTCCAGGAGAGACCCAGTACTTC. Its protein product is CASSLEWEPGPGETQYF.

The chain is built from TRBV28 and TRBJ1-5, with D possibly TRBD1 on 5 matching bases. Germline CDR1 MDHEN, CDR2 SYDVKM. CDR3 length equals 13 residues. V dropped 6 bases and J dropped 3 bases, with 9 bases sitting between them. CDR3 protein: CASSRGPNQPQHF. In nucleotides, the CDR3 is TGTGCCAGCAGCCGGGGCCCCAATCAGCCCCAGCATTTT.

This clonotype appeared many times. This sequence joins TRBV12-3 or TRBV12-4 and TRBJ1-2; D is ambiguous. V was pared by 3 bases and J by 7 bases, with 9 bases between. The CDR3 runs to 12 residues. The chain's CDR3 is CASSFGLSGYTF. CDR3 in DNA: TGTGCCAGCAGTTTCGGCTTATCTGGCTACACCTTC.

As for this clonotype: Mismatch with germline at one junction end may stem from a read error. V and J are TRBV10-3 and TRBJ1-2, with D perhaps matching TRBD1 (6 bases). Germline CDR1 and CDR2: ENHRY and SYGVKD. CDR3 size: 14 residues. CDR3 sequence reads: CAISESRGNYGHTF. The CDR3 coding sequence is TGTGCCATCAGTGAGTCGAGGGGGAACTATGGCCACACCTTC.

The rearrangement uses TRBV20-1 and TRBJ2-7; perhaps TRBD1 as D (6 bases). The CDR3 length is 14 residues. V gave up 4 bases and J gave up 3 bases, with 16 bases separating them. Germline V gene data show CDR1 as DFQATT and CDR2 as SNEGSKA (reference sequence). The CDR3 coding sequence is TGCAGTGCTACGCTCCGGACAGAACTCTACGAGCAGTACTTC. It is translated as CSATLRTELYEQYF.

The sample holds one count of this clonotype. The CDR3, as DNA: TGCGCCAGCAGCTCGGACAGGGGATCGAATGAGCAGTTCTTC. Amino acids: CASSSDRGSNEQFF. This sequence joins TRBV5-1 and TRBJ2-1, with 9 bases aligning to TRBD1. Trimming took 3 bases from V and 7 from J; bases not matched to a gene: 5. CDR1 and CDR2 from the germline V gene are SGHRS and YFSETQ. The length of the CDR3 is 14 residues.

This clonotype was recorded many times. The CDR3 bases are TGTGCCAGCAGCTTTCAGGACGGATTAACTCAAGAGACCCAGTACTTC. It specifies CASSFQDGLTQETQYF. The genes are TRBV11-2 and TRBJ2-5; no firm D call. Germline V gene sequence: CDR1 SGHAT, CDR2 FQNNGV. The length of the CDR3 is 16 residues. V dropped 3 bases and J dropped 2 bases, with 16 bases sitting between them.

This clonotype was detected a few times. This rearrangement joins TRBV20-1 to TRBJ2-7; tentative D call: TRBD1 (6 bases). The CDR3 has 15 amino acids. Per germline, CDR1 DFQATT and CDR2 SNEGSKA (reference sequence). V lost 6 bases and J lost 2, with 20 bases in between. DNA for the CDR3: TGCAGTGCCCCCCAGCCGGGACAAGGCCCCTACGAGCAGTACTTC. This translates into CSAPQPGQGPYEQYF.

This clonotype came up a few times. The rearrangement uses TRBV7-2 and TRBJ2-5, with TRBD1 matching over 7 bases. The CDR3 is made up of 14 amino acids. Germline V gives CDR1 SGHTA, CDR2 FQGNSA. Trimming took 4 bases from V and 4 from J; bases not matched to a gene: 6. The chain's CDR3 is CASSSLGGGETQYF. CDR3 DNA sequence: TGTGCCAGCAGCTCACTAGGGGGCGGAGAGACCCAGTACTTC.

The genes are TRBV29-1 and TRBJ1-4; D might be TRBD1 (5 bases). Germline V lookup: CDR1 SQVTM, CDR2 ANQGSEA. The V and J ends lost 0 bases and 14 bases respectively, with 16 bases between them. The CDR3 has 13 residues. CDR3 bases: TGCAGCGTTGAAGAGAGGGAAGGGGATCCGCTGTTTTTT. Translating it yields CSVEEREGDPLFF.

This clonotype was observed at least ten times. The chain employs TRBV28 and TRBJ2-7; D ambiguous. Per germline, CDR1 MDHEN and CDR2 SYDVKM. This CDR3 has 12 amino acids. The V end lost 6 bases, the J end lost 3 bases, and 9 bases lay between the germline ends. The CDR3 spells CASSFSDYEQYF. In DNA form, the CDR3 reads TGTGCCAGCAGCTTTTCGGACTACGAGCAGTACTTC. The full variable domain, completed using reference TRBV28 and TRBJ2-7, is DVKVTQSSRYLVKRTGEKVFLECVQDMDHENMFWYRQDPGLGLRLIYFSYDVKMKEKGDIPEGYSVSREKKERFSLILESASTNQTSMYLCASSFSDYEQYFGPGTRLTVT.

The rearrangement joins TRBV12-3 or TRBV12-4 to TRBJ1-4, with 9 nucleotides matching TRBD1. The CDR3 has 17 residues. Unmatched junction bases numbered 13, after V lost 6 bases and J lost 5 bases. CDR3 protein: CASSSTLRQGGNEKLFF. In nucleotides, the CDR3 is TGTGCCAGCAGCTCCACTCTTCGACAGGGGGGAAATGAAAAACTGTTTTTT.

Ten or more counts support this clonotype. V gene TRBV28 combines with J gene TRBJ2-5; 11 bases fit TRBD2. V trimming: 5 bases; J trimming: 4 bases; junction bases outside the gene matches: 3. Germline V gene sequence: CDR1 MDHEN, CDR2 SYDVKM. The CDR3 consists of 14 residues. CDR3 loop: CASSNSGRGETQYF. CDR3 DNA: TGTGCCAGCAGTAATAGCGGGAGGGGAGAGACCCAGTACTTC.

The table lists this clonotype with many counts. The gene calls are TRBV12-3 or TRBV12-4 and TRBJ2-5; D gene uncertain. V shed 11 bases and J shed 2 bases, with 15 bases lying between them. The CDR3 extends over 13 amino acids. CDR3 sequence (DNA): TGTGCCGGAGACCTAGAGGCGCAAGAGACCCAGTACTTC. Translated, it gives CAGDLEAQETQYF.

This clonotype has a handful of counts. Mismatch with germline at one junction end may stem from a read error. This rearrangement joins TRBV28 to TRBJ2-1; 11 nucleotides agree with TRBD2. CDR3 length equals 15 residues. The germline V gene encodes CDR1 MDHEN and CDR2 SYDVKM. The CDR3 DNA sequence: TGTACCAGCTTGCGCAGGACTAGCGGGCGCAATGAGCAGTTCTTC. Residues: CTSLRRTSGRNEQFF.

The chain employs TRBV4-2 and TRBJ2-3, with TRBD2 matching 7 bases. The CDR3 is made up of 17 amino acids. J gave up 3 bases and V 0 bases, and 9 bases lay outside the gene matches. Germline loops: CDR1 LGHNA, CDR2 YNFKEQ. The CDR3 nucleotides read TGTGCCAGCAGCCAAGAGAGCACCGGGACTACAACAGATACGCAGTATTTT. Its protein is CASSQESTGTTTDTQYF.